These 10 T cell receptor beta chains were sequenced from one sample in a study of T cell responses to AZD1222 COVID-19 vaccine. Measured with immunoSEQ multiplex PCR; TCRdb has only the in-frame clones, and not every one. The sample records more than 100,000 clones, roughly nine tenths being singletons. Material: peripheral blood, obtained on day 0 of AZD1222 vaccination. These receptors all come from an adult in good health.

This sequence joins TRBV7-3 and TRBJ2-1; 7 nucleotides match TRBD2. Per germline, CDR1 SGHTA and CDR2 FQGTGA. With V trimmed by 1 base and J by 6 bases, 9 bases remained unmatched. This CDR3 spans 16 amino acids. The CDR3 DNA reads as TGTGCCAGCAGCTTAAACGGCGGAGCGGGGTCCAATGAGCAGTTCTTC. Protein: CASSLNGGAGSNEQFF.

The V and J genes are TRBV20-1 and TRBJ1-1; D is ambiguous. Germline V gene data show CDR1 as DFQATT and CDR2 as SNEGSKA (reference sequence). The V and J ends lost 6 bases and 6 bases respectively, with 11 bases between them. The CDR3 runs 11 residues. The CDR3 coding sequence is TGCAGTGCGAGGACCTGGCCTGAAGCTTTCTTT. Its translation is CSARTWPEAFF.

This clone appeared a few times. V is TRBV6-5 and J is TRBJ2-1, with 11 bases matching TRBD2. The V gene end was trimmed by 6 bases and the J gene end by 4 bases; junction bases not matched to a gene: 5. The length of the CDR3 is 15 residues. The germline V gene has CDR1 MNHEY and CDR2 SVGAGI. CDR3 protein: CASSSLAGEYNEQFF. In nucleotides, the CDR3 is TGTGCCAGCAGCTCACTAGCGGGAGAGTACAATGAGCAGTTCTTC.

The CDR3 loop is CASSLEWGGYNEKLFF. In DNA, the CDR3 is TGCGCCAGCAGCTTGGAATGGGGGGGCTATAATGAAAAACTGTTTTTT. The chain joins TRBV5-1 to TRBJ1-4, with a tentative D call TRBD1 (6 bases). Germline CDR1 and CDR2: SGHRS and YFSETQ. The CDR3 is 16 amino acids. The ends were cut back, 0 bases at V and 4 bases at J, with 13 bases in the middle.

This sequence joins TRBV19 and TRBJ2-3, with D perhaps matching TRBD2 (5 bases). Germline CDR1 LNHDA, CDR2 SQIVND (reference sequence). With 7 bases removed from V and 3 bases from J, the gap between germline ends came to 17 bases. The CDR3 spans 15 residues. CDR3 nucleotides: TGTGCCAGTACCCCCGGAGTAGCGAGGACAGATACGCAGTATTTT. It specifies CASTPGVARTDTQYF.

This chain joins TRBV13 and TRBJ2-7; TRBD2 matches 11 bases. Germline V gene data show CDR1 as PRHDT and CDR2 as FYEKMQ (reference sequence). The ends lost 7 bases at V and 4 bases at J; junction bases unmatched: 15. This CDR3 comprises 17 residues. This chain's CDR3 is CASKTRLAGTTGYEQYF. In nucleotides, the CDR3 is TGTGCCAGCAAGACGAGACTAGCGGGAACTACCGGGTACGAGCAGTACTTC.

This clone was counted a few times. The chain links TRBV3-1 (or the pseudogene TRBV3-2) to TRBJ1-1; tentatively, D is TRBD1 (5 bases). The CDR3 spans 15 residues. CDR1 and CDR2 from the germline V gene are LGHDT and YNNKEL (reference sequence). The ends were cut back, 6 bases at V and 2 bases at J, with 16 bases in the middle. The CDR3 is CASRSGGGFNTEAFF. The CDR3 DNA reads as TGTGCCAGCAGGAGCGGTGGGGGATTCAACACTGAAGCTTTCTTT.

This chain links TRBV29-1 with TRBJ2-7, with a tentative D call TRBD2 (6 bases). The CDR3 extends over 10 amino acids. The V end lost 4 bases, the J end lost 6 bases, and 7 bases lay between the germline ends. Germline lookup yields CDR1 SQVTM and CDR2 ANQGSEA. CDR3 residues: CSVVGGEQYF. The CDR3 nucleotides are TGCAGCGTTGTCGGGGGCGAGCAGTACTTC.

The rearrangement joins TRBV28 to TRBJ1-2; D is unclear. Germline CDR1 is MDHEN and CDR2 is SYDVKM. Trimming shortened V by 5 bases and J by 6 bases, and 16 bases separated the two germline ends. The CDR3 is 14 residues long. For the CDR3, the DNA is TGTGCCAGCAGTCCCCGGGTATGGCTTGATGGCTACACCTTC. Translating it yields CASSPRVWLDGYTF.

The CDR3 region is CASSYSEPVLYGYTF. The CDR3 DNA reads TGTGCCAGCAGTTACTCGGAACCAGTACTCTATGGCTACACCTTC. This chain uses TRBV6-2 or TRBV6-3 with TRBJ1-2; D gene uncertain. The germline V and J ends were trimmed by 0 bases and 4 bases, with 12 bases remaining between them. The germline CDR1 and CDR2 sequences are MNHEY and SVGEGT. The length of the CDR3 is 15 residues.